The rows below give T cell receptor beta chains drawn from one sample of a study of beta chain features in type 1 diabetes. The assay was immunoSEQ multiplex PCR, and TCRdb's table has in-frame clones only and misses some. The sample has more than 300,000 clones, approximately 8.2% seen once. The sample taken for sequencing was central memory CD4+ T cells from blood. The receptors here all came from a woman between 18 and 29 years old in good health. Both conserved end residues are part of each CDR3. Each record gives: V gene, clone size, D gene, J gene, CDR3 protein, CDR3 DNA. D genes are given only for firm matches. Size tells how often a clone was seen (once, few, many) or the class of an expanded clone, and some rows leave it out.

V: TRBV28
size: many
D: TRBD2
J: TRBJ2-1
CDR3: CASRASGRYGYNEQFF
DNA: TGTGCCAGCAGAGCTAGCGGGAGATATGGCTACAATGAGCAGTTCTTC

V: TRBV6-5
size: few
D: -
J: TRBJ2-1
CDR3: CASTQGGQYNEQFF
DNA: TGTGCCAGCACCCAAGGGGGGCAGTACAATGAGCAGTTCTTC

V: TRBV5-8
size: many
D: -
J: TRBJ2-1
CDR3: CASGTGSSYNEQFF
DNA: TGTGCCAGCGGGACGGGTAGCTCCTACAATGAGCAGTTCTTC

V: TRBV6-6
size: -
D: -
J: TRBJ1-6
CDR3: CASSLLMPGDSPLHF
DNA: TGTGCCAGCAGTCTTCTAATGCCTGGGGATTCACCCCTCCACTTT

V: TRBV4-2
size: few
D: TRBD2
J: TRBJ2-3
CDR3: CASSFRLAGGPDTQYF
DNA: TGTGCCAGCAGCTTCAGACTAGCGGGAGGTCCAGATACGCAGTATTTT

V: TRBV18
size: few
D: TRBD1
J: TRBJ2-5
CDR3: CASSPQGAGGETQYF
DNA: TGTGCCAGCTCACCGCAGGGGGCCGGGGGAGAGACCCAGTACTTC

V: TRBV9
size: few
D: -
J: TRBJ1-1
CDR3: CASSVAAYTEAFF
DNA: TGTGCCAGCAGCGTAGCAGCGTACACTGAAGCTTTCTTT

V: TRBV7-2
size: -
D: -
J: TRBJ2-1
CDR3: CASSRFNEQFF
DNA: TGTGCCAGCAGCCGATTCAATGAGCAGTTCTTC

V: TRBV7-6
size: -
D: -
J: TRBJ2-2
CDR3: CASSLAERTFGELFF
DNA: TGTGCCAGCAGCTTAGCGGAACGGACTTTCGGGGAGCTGTTTTTT

V: TRBV11-2
size: many
D: TRBD1
J: TRBJ2-7
CDR3: CASSSPGQGAAEQYF
DNA: TGTGCCAGCAGCTCCCCCGGACAGGGGGCAGCCGAGCAGTACTTC

V: TRBV18
size: -
D: -
J: TRBJ2-2
CDR3: CASARGPDTGELFF
DNA: TGTGCCAGCGCTCGGGGGCCTGACACCGGGGAGCTGTTTTTT

V: TRBV5-1
size: -
D: -
J: TRBJ1-2
CDR3: CASSSGGYTF
DNA: TGCGCCAGCAGCTCCGGCGGCTACACCTTC

V: TRBV28
size: many
D: TRBD2
J: TRBJ2-1
CDR3: CASNIAGAYNEQFF
DNA: TGTGCCAGCAATATAGCGGGGGCATACAATGAGCAGTTCTTC

V: TRBV6-6
size: -
D: -
J: TRBJ2-7
CDR3: CASSYDYEQYF
DNA: TGTGCCAGCAGTTACGATTACGAGCAGTACTTC

V: TRBV7-6
size: few
D: TRBD2
J: TRBJ2-3
CDR3: CASNPTLLAGDTQYF
DNA: TGTGCCAGCAACCCCACTCTGCTAGCGGGAGATACGCAGTATTTT

V: TRBV18
size: few
D: TRBD1
J: TRBJ2-5
CDR3: CASSAGTGSFETQYF
DNA: TGTGCCAGCTCAGCCGGGACAGGGTCTTTTGAGACCCAGTACTTC

V: TRBV28
size: -
D: -
J: TRBJ2-7
CDR3: CASSPPGDSSVQYF
DNA: TGTGCCAGCAGTCCGCCGGGGGACAGCTCCGTGCAGTACTTC

V: TRBV5-4
size: few
D: TRBD1
J: TRBJ2-3
CDR3: CASSLFTGTGTDTQYF
DNA: TGTGCCAGCAGCTTGTTTACTGGGACAGGGACAGATACGCAGTATTTT

V: TRBV5-6
size: -
D: -
J: TRBJ2-5
CDR3: CASSIVRGAQETQYF
DNA: TGTGCCAGCAGCATTGTAAGAGGGGCTCAAGAGACCCAGTACTTC

V: TRBV29-1
size: few
D: -
J: TRBJ2-5
CDR3: CSVDRSSGTQYF
DNA: TGCAGCGTTGACCGCAGCTCTGGGACCCAGTACTTC

V: TRBV19
size: -
D: TRBD1
J: TRBJ1-5
CDR3: CASSHGQGRQPQHF
DNA: TGTGCCAGTAGTCATGGACAGGGGCGTCAGCCCCAGCATTTT